This T cell receptor (beta chain) was identified in a study of regulatory T cells in long-lasting Graves disease. On the study more broadly: Persistent Graves' disease required over 5 years of antithyroid drugs and positive TSH receptor antibodies. Notes on the study in general: TCR diversity was lower in persistent Graves' patients than in newly diagnosed ones. Among persistent patients, a larger number of public clonotypes were shared (about 2,700) than among newly diagnosed patients (under 1,000). Persistent disease showed a preference for TRBV28, TRBJ1-2 and TRBJ2-5.

On this clonotype: Its antigen is not known.

The ends were cut back, 5 bases at V and 6 bases at J, with 15 bases in the middle. CDR1 and CDR2 from the germline V gene are SNHLY and FYNNEI. This CDR3 spans 14 amino acids. Arm-PCR of CDR3 regions and iRepertoire HTBI primers were the basis on which TCR beta libraries were built. A single record per CDR3 protein comes from TCRdb applying MiXCR to the multiplex PCR reads. This sample has about 400,000 distinct CDR3 sequences, with around 20% found just once. Time point here: persistent/refractory GD, antithyroid drugs over 5 years with positive TRAb. Following extraction of RNA from PBMCs, that RNA was used to make the TCR library.

This clonotype was obtained from a female donor with Graves disease. The sequenced sample was peripheral blood mononuclear cells (PBMCs), obtained when the disease was refractory, from a patient treated with antithyroid drugs. The gene calls are TRBV2 and TRBJ2-3; either TRBD1 or TRBD2 may fit D (5 bases each). In nucleotides, the CDR3 is TGTGCCAGCAGTAGGGACCCAATAGTCGATACGCAGTATTTT. Protein sequence: CASSRDPIVDTQYF.